Below, 25 T cell receptor beta chains from the same sample are listed, as sequenced in a study of shared clonotypes between healthy human individuals. The table came from immunoSEQ multiplex PCR; TCRdb's copy has only in-frame clones and leaves some out. The data show around 700,000 clones, with around two thirds seen just once and about 1.7% held by the top ten. The specimen was memory CD4+ T cells sorted from blood. Subset indicated: CD45RA-negative fraction. The receptors stem from a woman aged 25-40 years in good health.

Regarding this clone: A read error may explain this, as a much larger clone is one base away. This CDR3 reads CASSGSGANVLTF. CDR3 in DNA: TGTGCCAGCAGTGGCTCTGGGGCCAACGTCCTGACTTTC. The rearrangement joins TRBV2 to TRBJ2-6; D not certain. CDR1 is SNHLY, CDR2 FYNNEI, per germline. V was clipped by 4 bases and J by 0 bases, with 1 base between them. The CDR3 totals 13 residues.

This rearrangement joins TRBV2 to TRBJ2-2; D is unclear. The CDR3 consists of 14 residues. Germline V gene sequence: CDR1 SNHLY, CDR2 FYNNEI. V lost 1 base and J 6 bases, leaving 9 bases between the germline ends. DNA for the CDR3: TGTGCCAGCAGTGAAGTGCAAGCCCCCGGGGAGCTGTTTTTT. It yields the protein CASSEVQAPGELFF.

The chain links TRBV6-6 to TRBJ1-1, with TRBD1 matching over 7 bases. CDR3 length: 15 amino acids. The J segment lost 6 bases and the V segment lost 5 bases, leaving 12 bases of the junction unmatched. CDR1 and CDR2 from the germline V gene are MNHNY and SVGAGI (reference sequence). CDR3 sequence (DNA): TGTGCCAGCAGTCCCCCGGGCAGGGGGAGGCCTGAAGCTTTCTTT. Protein product: CASSPPGRGRPEAFF.

The gene calls are TRBV2 and TRBJ1-5; D might be TRBD1 (6 bases). Germline V gene data show CDR1 as SNHLY and CDR2 as FYNNEI. The CDR3 spans 14 residues. Deletions cut 5 bases from V and 5 bases from J, with 13 bases between. In DNA, the CDR3 is TGTGCCAGCAGTAGCCAGGGGACGGATCAGCCCCAGCATTTT. Its protein product is CASSSQGTDQPQHF.

This rearrangement joins TRBV5-1 to TRBJ1-1; 7 bases fit TRBD1. There are 15 residues in the CDR3. Germline trimming cut 2 bases from V and 4 bases from J; bases unmatched to any gene: 8. CDR1 is SGHRS, CDR2 YFSETQ, per germline. The CDR3 reads CASSFTGEASTEAFF. The DNA for the CDR3 is TGCGCCAGCAGCTTCACAGGGGAAGCGAGCACTGAAGCTTTCTTT.

J is TRBJ2-1 and V is TRBV4-2; the match to TRBD2 covers 11 bases. The CDR3 runs to 16 residues. Germline loops: CDR1 LGHNA, CDR2 YNFKEQ. After removal of 4 bases from V and 1 base from J, the junction contained 3 bases not matched to a gene. The CDR3 DNA sequence: TGTGCCAGCAGCCCACGACTAGCGGGGTCCTACAATGAGCAGTTCTTC. Amino acid sequence: CASSPRLAGSYNEQFF.

The chain couples TRBV28 to TRBJ2-1; D gene uncertain. Trimming removed 2 bases at V and 7 bases at J, with 12 bases between. The length of the CDR3 is 14 residues. From germline, CDR1 is MDHEN and CDR2 SYDVKM. For the CDR3, the DNA is TGTGCCAGCAGTTTACTCGAAGGGCTAAATGAGCAGTTCTTC. Translation: CASSLLEGLNEQFF.

V is TRBV7-7 and J is TRBJ2-5; TRBD2 is a possible D gene (7 bases). The germline V gene has CDR1 SSHAT and CDR2 FNYEAQ (reference sequence). CDR3 length: 14 amino acids. The V end lost 5 bases, the J end lost 7 bases, and 17 bases lay between the germline ends. CDR3 bases: TGTGCCAGCAGCGAGGGAGGGACAAAGGGGACCCAGTACTTC. Translated, it gives CASSEGGTKGTQYF.

The J gene is TRBJ1-5, the V gene TRBV6-1; a weak D match, TRBD1 (5 bases). Trimming left V 7 bases short and J 2 bases short, with 15 bases between. This CDR3 comprises 15 residues. Per the germline V gene, CDR1 is MNHNS and CDR2 is SASEGT. The CDR3 bases are TGTGCCAGCACTGGGGGGGGTTCCGGCAATCAGCCCCAGCATTTT. This codes for CASTGGGSGNQPQHF.

The chain links TRBV18 to TRBJ2-7, with 7 bases that match TRBD2. The CDR3 sequence is 14 residues long. Trimming at V came to 3 bases and at J to 0 bases, leaving 2 bases not matched to a gene. The V gene's germline CDR1 is KGHSH and CDR2 LQKENI. CDR3 coding DNA: TGTGCCAGCTCACCGGGGGGGGACTCCTACGAGCAGTACTTC. This sequence encodes CASSPGGDSYEQYF.

The chain uses TRBV28 and TRBJ2-1, with D possibly matching TRBD2 (5 bases). From germline, CDR1 is MDHEN and CDR2 SYDVKM. Trimming removed 5 bases from V and 13 bases from J, with 12 bases in between. This CDR3 region has 11 residues. Here the CDR3 reads CASSQTRVQFF. The CDR3, as DNA: TGTGCCAGCAGTCAAACTAGAGTACAGTTCTTC.

This chain links TRBV19 with TRBJ1-1, with 9 bases lining up with TRBD1. The CDR3 sequence is 17 residues long. Germline CDR1 reads LNHDA; CDR2 reads SQIVND (reference sequence). The ends lost 4 bases at V and 3 bases at J; junction bases unmatched: 12. This CDR3 reads CASSTVPGQGRDTEAFF. The DNA of the CDR3 is TGTGCCAGTAGTACCGTCCCGGGACAGGGTAGGGACACTGAAGCTTTCTTT.

The chain employs TRBV19 and TRBJ1-1, with D perhaps TRBD1 (5 bases). Trimming shortened V by 1 base and J by 4 bases, and 10 bases separated the two germline ends. CDR1 is LNHDA and CDR2 is SQIVND in the germline V gene (reference sequence). This CDR3 is built from 14 residues. CDR3 nucleotides: TGTGCCAGTAGTATAGCAGGGCTGGGCACTGAAGCTTTCTTT. Translated: CASSIAGLGTEAFF.

Remarks on this clone: A clone one base away is much larger, so this may be a read error. This chain links TRBV7-6 with TRBJ2-5, with D hard to call. CDR3 length: 12 amino acids. Germline V lookup: CDR1 SGHVS, CDR2 FNYEAQ. Trimming took off 5 bases at V and 0 bases at J, with 4 bases between the two ends. CDR3 in DNA: TGTGCCAGCAGCCCGTACCAAGAGACCCAGTACTTC. Protein: CASSPYQETQYF.

V is TRBV7-2 and J is TRBJ1-2; 11 positions agree with TRBD1. V trimming: 5 bases; J trimming: 8 bases; junction bases outside the gene matches: 7. Germline V CDR1 and CDR2: SGHTA, FQGNSA. The CDR3 extends over 14 amino acids. CDR3 bases: TGTGCCAGCAGCATCGGACAGGGGGCGGTCGGCTACACCTTC. Encoded protein: CASSIGQGAVGYTF.

J is TRBJ2-6 and V is TRBV7-3; 7 positions agree with TRBD1. The CDR3 has 15 residues. Germline assignment: CDR1 SGHTA and CDR2 FQGTGA. J lost 0 bases, V lost 5 bases, and 1 base had no gene match. CDR3 sequence (DNA): TGTGCCAGCAGCCGGGACAGCTCTGGGGCCAACGTCCTGACTTTC. This sequence encodes CASSRDSSGANVLTF.

This clone was observed a few times. Other nucleotide sequences from this sample produce the same CDR3. The chain uses TRBV29-1 and TRBJ2-1; no clear D. The CDR3 covers 13 residues. CDR1 is SQVTM, CDR2 ANQGSEA, per germline. Trimming left V 3 bases short and J 4 bases short, with 10 bases between. The CDR3 loop is CSVERIPYNEQFF. As DNA, the CDR3 is TGCAGCGTTGAGCGGATCCCTTACAATGAGCAGTTCTTC.

The chain employs TRBV20-1 and TRBJ2-5; D call uncertain. Germline loops: CDR1 DFQATT, CDR2 SNEGSKA (reference sequence). The CDR3 runs to 11 residues. Trimming removed 6 bases at V and 1 base at J, with 6 bases between. The CDR3 is CSAHSQETQYF. CDR3 in DNA: TGCAGTGCGCACAGCCAAGAGACCCAGTACTTC.

In its sample, this clone was seen a few times. The same CDR3 also results from other DNA sequences found in this sample. The chain links TRBV5-1 to TRBJ1-3; D might be TRBD1 (5 bases). Trimming cost V 2 bases and J 4 bases, with 7 bases left between them. Germline V gene lookup returns CDR1 SGHRS and CDR2 YFSETQ. The CDR3 is 13 residues long. This CDR3 reads CASSLDSGNTIYF. In DNA form, the CDR3 reads TGCGCCAGCAGCTTAGACAGCGGAAACACCATATATTTT. Using reference TRBV5-1 and TRBJ1-3 for the parts outside the CDR3, the full variable domain is KAGVTQTPRYLIKTRGQQVTLSCSPISGHRSVSWYQQTPGQGLQFLFEYFSETQRNKGNFPGRFSGRQFSNSRSEMNVSTLELGDSALYLCASSLDSGNTIYFGEGSWLTVV.

The chain joins TRBV19 to TRBJ1-4; no clear D. CDR1 and CDR2 from the germline V gene are LNHDA and SQIVND (reference sequence). V was shortened by 3 bases and J by 3 bases, with 17 bases between the two germline ends. This CDR3 has 17 residues. In DNA, the CDR3 is TGTGCCAGTAGTATCACGGCAAAGATGGTGGCTAATGAAAAACTGTTTTTT. Amino acid sequence: CASSITAKMVANEKLFF.

This clone was detected only a few times. The gene calls are TRBV25-1 and TRBJ2-5; D is tentatively TRBD1 or TRBD2 (5 bases each). V lost 3 bases, J lost 3 bases, and 17 bases lay in between. CDR3 length equals 16 residues. Germline V gene sequence: CDR1 MGHDK, CDR2 SYGVNS. CDR3 sequence (DNA): TGTGCCAGCAGTGAGCCGGGCGCCGGGGCGAAAGAGACCCAGTACTTC. It specifies CASSEPGAGAKETQYF.

The chain combines TRBV28 with TRBJ2-7, with D possibly TRBD2 on 6 matching bases. The CDR3 is made up of 14 amino acids. Germline CDR1 MDHEN, CDR2 SYDVKM. V gave up 8 bases and J gave up 4 bases, with 18 bases separating them. CDR3 sequence: CASGGGRGIYEQYF. The CDR3 DNA is TGTGCCAGCGGGGGAGGACGAGGGATTTACGAGCAGTACTTC. Supplemented by reference TRBV28 and TRBJ2-7, the full variable domain reads DVKVTQSSRYLVKRTGEKVFLECVQDMDHENMFWYRQDPGLGLRLIYFSYDVKMKEKGDIPEGYSVSREKKERFSLILESASTNQTSMYLCASGGGRGIYEQYFGPGTRLTVT.

V gene TRBV9 combines with J gene TRBJ2-3, with 11 positions matching TRBD2. V lost 2 bases and J lost 0; bases outside the gene matches: 14. The germline CDR1 and CDR2 sequences are SGDLS and YYNGEE. CDR3 length: 20 residues. CDR3 DNA sequence: TGTGCCAGCAGCGTCTCACCTGGGGGTACTAGCGGGAGCAGCACAGATACGCAGTATTTT. Protein: CASSVSPGGTSGSSTDTQYF.

The chain employs TRBV28 and TRBJ2-5; possible D gene TRBD1, 5 bases. This CDR3 region has 14 residues. Deletions cut 3 bases from V and 4 bases from J, with 12 bases between. The germline gives CDR1 MDHEN, CDR2 SYDVKM. The CDR3 bases are TGTGCCAGCAGTTTGTACAGGTCGAGAGAGACCCAGTACTTC. Translating gives CASSLYRSRETQYF.

The chain uses TRBV19 and TRBJ1-1; 7 positions match TRBD1. This CDR3 has 14 residues. The V gene's germline CDR1 is LNHDA and CDR2 SQIVND (reference sequence). V was pared by 0 bases and J by 4 bases, with 2 bases of the junction left unmatched. The CDR3 loop is CASSIDPGGTEAFF. The CDR3 nucleotides are TGTGCCAGTAGTATAGATCCAGGGGGCACTGAAGCTTTCTTT.